The 14 T cell receptor beta chains given below trace back to one sample, sequenced in a study of PD-L1 blockade in urothelial cancer. Method: immunoSEQ multiplex PCR; TCRdb's copy keeps in-frame clones and lacks some. Among about 38,000 clones listed, around 81% were seen once. The time point denotes: pretreatment peripheral blood. This sample comprised PBMCs, obtained around atezolizumab (anti-PD-L1) treatment. These receptors originate from a man older than 75 with urothelial cancer.

CDR3 nucleotides: TGTGCCAGTAGTAGAAAGATCGGGACAGGGGGCCATCAGCCCCAGCATTTT. It yields the protein CASSRKIGTGGHQPQHF. The chain joins TRBV19 to TRBJ1-5; 12 bases line up with TRBD1. This CDR3 is built from 17 residues. The J segment lost 5 bases and the V segment lost 4 bases, leaving 9 bases of the junction unmatched. Germline V gives CDR1 LNHDA, CDR2 SQIVND (reference sequence).

In this sample, this clone turned up a few times. The DNA is left out, because the CDR3 cannot be placed on it with certainty; the CDR3 is given as TCRdb lists it. The chain carries TRBV5-4 and TRBJ1-2; the table's D call of TRBD1 was not tested on the DNA. The CDR3 is made up of 13 amino acids, end residues included. Per germline, CDR1 SGHNT and CDR2 YYREEE (reference sequence). Here the CDR3 reads CASSVGTGTGNTF.

The genes are TRBV19 and TRBJ2-5, with D tentatively TRBD1 (6 bases). V was clipped by 1 base and J by 1 base, with 7 bases between them. The CDR3 consists of 14 residues. Germline loops: CDR1 LNHDA, CDR2 SQIVND (reference sequence). The CDR3 protein is CASSIGGGQETQYF. The DNA for the CDR3 is TGTGCCAGTAGTATAGGAGGGGGCCAAGAGACCCAGTACTTC.

This chain links TRBV9 with TRBJ2-2; D is perhaps TRBD1 (6 bases). V gave up 0 bases and J gave up 4 bases, with 16 bases separating them. The CDR3 totals 17 residues. The V gene's germline CDR1 is SGDLS and CDR2 YYNGEE. DNA for the CDR3: TGTGCCAGCAGCGTAGGGCCACAGGGAAGAGGCACCGGGGAGCTGTTTTTT. As protein: CASSVGPQGRGTGELFF.

This clone was picked up one time. This sequence joins TRBV28 and TRBJ1-5; maybe TRBD1 (6 bases). Per germline, CDR1 MDHEN and CDR2 SYDVKM. Trimming left V 7 bases short and J 0 bases short, with 16 bases between. The CDR3 covers 16 residues. Written as DNA, the CDR3 is TGTGCCAGCAAGAGGGGGGGAACAGTTAGCAATCAGCCCCAGCATTTT. It specifies CASKRGGTVSNQPQHF.

The chain joins TRBV5-6 to TRBJ1-4; 7 bases line up with TRBD1. Germline lookup yields CDR1 SGHDT and CDR2 YYEEEE. This CDR3 is built from 13 residues. Unmatched junction bases numbered 5, after V lost 7 bases and J lost 5 bases. The CDR3 protein is CASRGQLNEKLFF. The CDR3, as DNA: TGTGCCAGCCGGGGACAGCTGAATGAAAAACTGTTTTTT.

V usage is TRBV4-3 and J usage is TRBJ1-2; 7 nucleotides line up with TRBD1. The CDR3 contains 14 residues. Germline CDR1 is LGHNA and CDR2 is YSLEER. The ends lost 4 bases at V and 8 bases at J; junction bases unmatched: 10. Written as DNA, the CDR3 is TGCGCCAGCAGCCCAGGCCTGACAGGGTTGGGCTACACCTTC. Translating gives CASSPGLTGLGYTF.

The chain joins TRBV5-1 to TRBJ2-2; TRBD1 aligns across 9 bases. Germline V gives CDR1 SGHRS, CDR2 YFSETQ. The CDR3 covers 16 residues. With V trimmed by 4 bases and J by 4 bases, 8 bases remained unmatched. As DNA, the CDR3 is TGCGCCAGCAGCCTTGGGGACAGGGCGGGCACCGGGGAGCTGTTTTTT. Translation gives CASSLGDRAGTGELFF.

As to this clone: No DNA is shown, since the ends of the CDR3 on it are uncertain; the CDR3 is the one TCRdb lists. The chain carries TRBV19 and TRBJ1-5; the table assigns TRBD1, which was not confirmed against the DNA. The CDR3 comprises 17 residues, both ends counted. The V gene's germline CDR1 is LNHDA and CDR2 SQIVND (reference sequence). CDR3: CASSSSRDRVSLQPQHF.

CDR3 sequence: CASSQTPGNTIYF. In DNA form, the CDR3 reads TGTGCCAGTAGTCAGACACCGGGAAACACCATATATTTT. V gene TRBV19 combines with J gene TRBJ1-3; D ambiguous. Germline-derived CDR1 and CDR2 are LNHDA and SQIVND (reference sequence). V lost 5 bases, J lost 4 bases, and 9 bases lay in between. CDR3 length: 13 amino acids.

The chain uses TRBV30 and TRBJ1-1; no reliable D call. This CDR3 has 13 residues. The germline V and J ends were trimmed by 0 bases and 0 bases, with 5 bases remaining between them. Germline CDR1 reads GTSNPN; CDR2 reads SVGIG (reference sequence). The CDR3 here is CAWSVLMNTEAFF. The DNA of the CDR3 is TGTGCCTGGAGTGTACTAATGAACACTGAAGCTTTCTTT.

CDR3 sequence (DNA): TGTGCCAGTAGTATAGCCCCACCGGGACTAGTCTTTTACAATGAGCAGTTCTTC. Translating gives CASSIAPPGLVFYNEQFF. The rearrangement uses TRBV19 and TRBJ2-1; 8 bases map to TRBD2. The CDR3 sequence is 18 residues long. The germline V gene has CDR1 LNHDA and CDR2 SQIVND (reference sequence). The V gene end was trimmed by 1 base and the J gene end by 4 bases; junction bases not matched to a gene: 12.

V is TRBV5-4 and J is TRBJ1-4, with 11 bases lining up with TRBD1. In germline, CDR1 is SGHNT, CDR2 YYREEE (reference sequence). Trimming cost V 4 bases and J 6 bases; bases outside gene matches: 8. This CDR3 has 16 amino acids. In DNA form, the CDR3 reads TGTGCCAGCAGCCGGGGGACAGGGGGAAAAGATGAAAAACTGTTTTTT. Protein sequence: CASSRGTGGKDEKLFF.

The chain recombines TRBV15 with TRBJ2-7, with 10 bases aligning to TRBD2. CDR1 and CDR2 (germline): LNHNV, YYDKDF (reference sequence). Trimming cost V 5 bases and J 0 bases; bases outside gene matches: 16. The CDR3 runs 19 residues. CDR3 coding DNA: TGTGCCACCAGCGGAGGAAGAGGACTAGCGGCAGGAACCTCCTACGAGCAGTACTTC. It specifies CATSGGRGLAAGTSYEQYF.